The 27 T cell receptor beta chains listed next were all sequenced from one sample in a study of naive and memory T cell subsets. An equimolar mix of two oligonucleotides served as the beta constant-region primer for TRBC1 and TRBC2. From the UMI-ligation and nested PCR reads, TCRdb called clonotypes with MiXCR, one entry per CDR3 protein. The table records 120,000 to 150,000 distinct CDR3 sequences, over 15% of them present only once. What was sequenced was naive CD4+ T cells from blood. All receptors come from a human donor in good health.

The chain joins TRBV12-3 or TRBV12-4 to TRBJ2-3, with 7 bases fitting TRBD2. The V segment lost 5 bases and the J segment 3 bases; nucleotides outside the gene matches: 14. The CDR3 contains 17 residues. CDR3: CASSNPPAGVLTDTQYF. CDR3 nucleotide sequence: TGTGCCAGCAGTAACCCCCCCGCGGGAGTTTTAACAGATACGCAGTATTTT.

This rearrangement joins TRBV5-1 to TRBJ2-7, with 12 bases fitting TRBD2. Germline V lookup: CDR1 SGHRS, CDR2 YFSETQ. The CDR3 covers 17 residues. V was clipped by 0 bases and J by 1 base; unmatched bases: 5. The CDR3 DNA reads as TGCGCCAGCAGCTTGGCGAAACTAGCGGGAGGATCCTACGAGCAGTACTTC. It is translated as CASSLAKLAGGSYEQYF.

This clonotype was detected a few times. This rearrangement joins TRBV5-1 to TRBJ2-5; the match to TRBD1 covers 7 bases. V dropped 4 bases and J dropped 2; count of bases not matched to a gene: 5. CDR3 length: 14 residues. Germline V gene sequence: CDR1 SGHRS, CDR2 YFSETQ. The CDR3 protein is CASSITGAQETQYF. In DNA, the CDR3 is TGCGCCAGCAGCATTACAGGGGCTCAAGAGACCCAGTACTTC.

CDR3 in DNA: TGTGCCAGCAGTTTAAAGCCCACCAATCAGCCCCAGCATTTT. As protein: CASSLKPTNQPQHF. This chain uses TRBV12-3 or TRBV12-4 with TRBJ1-5; the D is unclear. CDR3 size: 14 residues. The V end lost 2 bases, the J end lost 3 bases, and 8 bases lay between the germline ends.

This clonotype has a count of ten or more. The V call is TRBV3-1, the J call TRBJ1-4; possibly TRBD1 for D (5 bases). CDR1 is LGHDT, CDR2 YNNKEL, per germline (reference sequence). Trimming left V 6 bases short and J 0 bases short, with 8 bases between. The CDR3 loop spans 14 amino acids. CDR3 sequence: CASSRGSTNEKLFF. In DNA, the CDR3 is TGTGCCAGCAGTCGGGGGTCAACTAATGAAAAACTGTTTTTT.

The rearrangement uses TRBV20-1 and TRBJ2-1; 7 bases are a match to TRBD2. Germline CDR1 and CDR2: DFQATT and SNEGSKA (reference sequence). The CDR3 loop spans 15 amino acids. V lost 0 bases, J lost 5 bases, and 7 bases stayed unmatched. The CDR3 region is CSARDPGGRDNEQFF. CDR3 nucleotide sequence: TGCAGTGCTAGAGACCCGGGAGGACGGGACAATGAGCAGTTCTTC.

The rearrangement uses TRBV7-6 and TRBJ2-1; TRBD2 aligns across 8 bases. Unmatched junction bases numbered 5, after V lost 3 bases and J lost 10 bases. In germline, CDR1 is SGHVS, CDR2 FNYEAQ. This CDR3 spans 13 amino acids. CDR3 loop: CASSFRTSREQFF. Here the CDR3 DNA reads TGTGCCAGCAGCTTCAGGACTAGCAGAGAGCAGTTCTTC.

This chain joins TRBV6-2 or TRBV6-3 and TRBJ2-7; possible D gene TRBD1, 6 bases. The germline V and J ends were trimmed by 2 bases and 3 bases, with 17 bases remaining between them. CDR1 and CDR2 from the germline V gene are MNHEY and SVGEGT. The CDR3 loop spans 16 amino acids. The CDR3 sequence is CASSYRPGAPNYEQYF. The CDR3 DNA follows: TGTGCCAGCAGTTACCGCCCAGGGGCCCCTAACTACGAGCAGTACTTC.

This clonotype was counted between two and nine times. The chain combines TRBV6-1 with TRBJ1-3, with a tentative D call TRBD1 (6 bases). Germline V gene sequence: CDR1 MNHNS, CDR2 SASEGT. The germline V and J ends were trimmed by 7 bases and 2 bases, with 9 bases remaining between them. The CDR3 consists of 13 residues. CDR3 nucleotide sequence: TGTGCCAGCACAGGGGAGACTGGAAACACCATATATTTT. This translates into CASTGETGNTIYF.

Ten or more counts support this clonotype. The CDR3 is CASGKPGQWGTGELFF. The CDR3 DNA reads TGTGCCAGTGGGAAACCGGGACAGTGGGGCACCGGGGAGCTGTTTTTT. The chain carries TRBV19 and TRBJ2-2; 7 bases fit TRBD1. After removal of 8 bases from V and 4 bases from J, the junction contained 13 bases not matched to a gene. Per germline, CDR1 LNHDA and CDR2 SQIVND (reference sequence). This CDR3 comprises 16 residues.

The chain uses TRBV20-1 and TRBJ2-1, with a tentative D call TRBD2 (6 bases). Germline V gene sequence: CDR1 DFQATT, CDR2 SNEGSKA (reference sequence). This CDR3 is 15 amino acids long. V lost 7 bases and J 0 bases, leaving 16 bases between the germline ends. The CDR3 is CSGRRLAHSYNEQFF. CDR3 bases: TGCAGTGGTCGCAGGCTAGCGCACTCCTACAATGAGCAGTTCTTC.

J is TRBJ2-5 and V is TRBV2; 14 bases map to TRBD2. Germline assignment: CDR1 SNHLY and CDR2 FYNNEI. The V and J ends lost 6 bases and 4 bases, in that order; junction bases with no gene match: 1. The CDR3 totals 14 residues. The CDR3 DNA reads as TGTGCCAGCAGCGGACTAGCGGGAGGAGAGACCCAGTACTTC. It is translated as CASSGLAGGETQYF.

This clonotype was seen at least ten times. The V call is TRBV28, the J call TRBJ2-7, with D tentatively TRBD1 (6 bases). Germline-derived CDR1 and CDR2 are MDHEN and SYDVKM. V was shortened by 5 bases and J by 3 bases, with 20 bases between the two germline ends. CDR3 length equals 16 residues. The CDR3 nucleotides are TGTGCCAGCAGTCCCGGGACACTTGTCATTGTCTACGAGCAGTACTTC. Residues: CASSPGTLVIVYEQYF.

This clonotype has just a few counts. The CDR3 here is CAISEGLAGVRETQYF. CDR3 bases: TGTGCCATCAGTGAGGGACTAGCGGGAGTTAGAGAGACCCAGTACTTC. The rearrangement links TRBV10-3 to TRBJ2-5; 13 nucleotides line up with TRBD2. Trimming cost V 2 bases and J 4 bases; bases outside gene matches: 4. This CDR3 spans 16 amino acids. Germline CDR1 is ENHRY and CDR2 is SYGVKD.

This clonotype was seen a few times. The chain is built from TRBV24-1 and TRBJ2-3; D is undetermined. The CDR3 is 20 amino acids. V lost 5 bases and J 4 bases, leaving 30 bases between the germline ends. The germline V gene encodes CDR1 KGHDR and CDR2 SFDVKD. The DNA for the CDR3 is TGTGCCACCAGTGGTCTCCAAGGGTCCGTCTTTTGGGATCCTGCAGATACGCAGTATTTT. Translation: CATSGLQGSVFWDPADTQYF.

This clonotype was detected a few times. The chain employs TRBV21-1 and TRBJ1-1. TRBV21-1 is noted as a pseudogene. The CDR3 consists of 13 residues. The CDR3 is CASSNFKVTEAFF. CDR3 bases: TGTGCCAGCAGCAATTTTAAGGTCACTGAAGCTTTCTTT.

The chain carries TRBV6-5 and TRBJ2-7; TRBD1 might be the D (6 bases). Germline CDR1 is MNHEY and CDR2 is SVGAGI. The V gene lost 5 bases and the J gene lost 5 bases, with 16 bases spanning the gap. The CDR3 length is 14 residues. The CDR3: CASSKNRVLNEQYF. The CDR3, as DNA: TGTGCCAGCAGTAAGAACAGGGTCCTCAACGAGCAGTACTTC.

This chain links TRBV20-1 with TRBJ2-3, with 8 bases fitting TRBD2. The CDR3 loop spans 14 amino acids. The J segment lost 6 bases and the V segment lost 2 bases, leaving 7 bases of the junction unmatched. The germline V gene has CDR1 DFQATT and CDR2 SNEGSKA (reference sequence). CDR3 DNA sequence: TGCAGTGCTAGAAGAGCGGGGGAGGTGGATACGCAGTATTTT. Residues: CSARRAGEVDTQYF.

Notes on this clonotype: A read error is possible here, since a much larger clone lies one base away. J is TRBJ2-2 and V is TRBV6-1; 7 bases agree with TRBD2. The CDR3 is made up of 15 amino acids. Germline values: CDR1 MNHNS, CDR2 SASEGT. Germline trimming cut 10 bases from V and 1 base from J; bases unmatched to any gene: 9. For the CDR3, the DNA is TGTGCCACCACTCAGATAGCGGGGAACACCGGGGAGCTGTTTTTT. Translation gives CATTQIAGNTGELFF.

This clonotype was counted only a few times. V and J are TRBV5-1 and TRBJ2-2, with a weak D call TRBD1 (5 bases). V lost 0 bases to trimming and J lost 5 bases, with 8 bases between them. This CDR3 contains 14 residues. Germline V gene data show CDR1 as SGHRS and CDR2 as YFSETQ. The CDR3 nucleotides are TGCGCCAGCAGCTTGGCAGGGTTGACCGGGGAGCTGTTTTTT. Translated: CASSLAGLTGELFF.

The chain uses TRBV12-3 or TRBV12-4 and TRBJ2-3; the D is unclear. The CDR3 totals 13 residues. Trimming shortened V by 4 bases and J by 6 bases, and 11 bases separated the two germline ends. CDR3 nucleotides: TGTGCCAGCAGTTGGAAGGATTCGGATACGCAGTATTTT. This codes for CASSWKDSDTQYF.

The sample holds a few counts of this clonotype. The chain has TRBV7-9 and TRBJ1-6, with D possibly being TRBD1 (6 bases). From germline, CDR1 is SEHNR and CDR2 FQNEAQ (reference sequence). This CDR3 is built from 16 residues. V was trimmed by 2 bases and J by 8 bases, leaving 16 bases between them. CDR3 amino acids: CASSLSGGGSYSPLHF. As DNA, the CDR3 is TGTGCCAGCAGCTTAAGTGGAGGGGGAAGTTATTCACCCCTCCACTTT.

In this sample, this clonotype turned up a few times. The chain joins TRBV6-5 to TRBJ1-6, with TRBD1 matching over 7 bases. The ends lost 2 bases at V and 10 bases at J; junction bases unmatched: 8. The length of the CDR3 is 15 residues. From germline, CDR1 is MNHEY and CDR2 SVGAGI. CDR3 bases: TGTGCCAGCAGTTACCAGAGACAGGGACAATCACCCCTCCACTTT. Its translation is CASSYQRQGQSPLHF.

V usage is TRBV5-1 and J usage is TRBJ2-1, with 8 bases lining up with TRBD2. CDR1 is SGHRS, CDR2 YFSETQ, per germline. The CDR3 is 18 residues long. J lost 5 bases, V lost 0 bases, and 13 bases had no gene match. The CDR3 region is CASSLGNTGTRIDNEQFF. DNA for the CDR3: TGCGCCAGCAGCTTGGGAAATACCGGGACTAGAATCGACAATGAGCAGTTCTTC.

The chain joins TRBV30 to TRBJ1-2; D perhaps matches TRBD1 (5 bases). Germline values: CDR1 GTSNPN, CDR2 SVGIG (reference sequence). The germline V and J ends were trimmed by 2 bases and 7 bases, with 14 bases remaining between them. The CDR3 has 13 residues. The CDR3 DNA follows: TGTGCCTGGAGTACCCAGGGTTGGGGTGGCTACACCTTC. This codes for CAWSTQGWGGYTF.

At least ten counts were recorded for this clonotype. The V gene is TRBV6-1, the J gene TRBJ2-5; D uncertain. Germline assignment: CDR1 MNHNS and CDR2 SASEGT. V was cut by 1 base and J by 6 bases, with 0 bases left in between. The CDR3 is 10 amino acids. The CDR3 sequence: CASSEETQYF. CDR3 in DNA: TGTGCCAGCAGTGAAGAGACCCAGTACTTC.

The chain couples TRBV12-3 or TRBV12-4 to TRBJ2-1, with 8 positions matching TRBD2. CDR3 length equals 15 residues. The junction had 11 bases not matched to a gene; V was cut back by 4 bases and J by 9 bases. Here the CDR3 reads CASSSWTSMGGEQFF. CDR3 coding DNA: TGTGCCAGCAGTTCATGGACTAGCATGGGGGGTGAGCAGTTCTTC.